This T cell receptor (beta chain) was retrieved from a study of technical replicates of blood from several donors. This clone was detected only once. The protocol was immunoSEQ multiplex PCR, while the TCRdb copy is restricted to in-frame clones and leaves out a portion. Seen here are 100,000 or so clones, less than 96% observed once, and the top ten hold 0.36%. This CDR3 is 15 amino acids long. CDR1 SGHTA and CDR2 FQGNSA come from the germline V gene. V was clipped by 0 bases and J by 7 bases; unmatched bases: 6. Input material: T cells isolated from PBMCs. V gene TRBV7-2 combines with J gene TRBJ2-4; TRBD2 agrees at 7 bases. The receptor was derived from a human donor in good health. This CDR3 is CASSLASGGSNIQYF. The CDR3 DNA reads TGTGCCAGCAGCTTAGCGAGTGGCGGGAGTAACATTCAGTACTTC.